The clone carrying this TCR beta chain appeared many times. V was pared by 5 bases and J by 0 bases, with 11 bases between. The CDR3 consists of 14 residues. The source of the sample is a study of CD8 T cells in ankylosing spondylitis. TCRdb independently ran MiXCR on the 5' RACE reads; one entry per CDR3 protein. The sample records 200,000 to 300,000 distinct CDR3 sequences, roughly a tenth being singletons. This clonotype originated in a male donor with ankylosing spondylitis or in good health (not recorded which). What was sequenced was blood, either unsorted or a sorted T cell fraction (not recorded which). The chain couples TRBV12-3 or TRBV12-4 to TRBJ2-7; D is perhaps TRBD1 (6 bases). This chain's CDR3 is CASSPGVPSYEQYF. CDR3 bases: TGTGCCAGCAGTCCAGGGGTTCCCTCCTACGAGCAGTACTTC.